This TCR beta chain was sequenced for a study of beta chain features in type 1 diabetes. Findings and limits, study-wide: TCRB CDR3s were moderately but significantly shorter in Type 1 diabetes patients in all four CD4+ subsets.

Expressed TCRB transcripts got sequenced, as all isolated RNA was reverse transcribed. Some clones are missing from TCRdb's copy, which holds only in-frame ones; the method was immunoSEQ multiplex PCR. The repertoire consists of some 280,000 clones, with more than 13% occurring once and the leading ten covering under 0.02%. About this clone: No antigen is known for it.

V was clipped by 4 bases and J by 0 bases; unmatched bases: 3. The CDR3 covers 16 residues. Germline assignment: CDR1 LGHNA and CDR2 YSLEER. The sequence was obtained from a young man with type 1 diabetes. The sequenced material came from naive CD4+ T cells from blood. This chain joins TRBV4-3 and TRBJ2-2; 9 positions match TRBD1. CDR3 sequence reads: CASSRRTGANTGELFF. CDR3 sequence (DNA): TGCGCCAGCAGCCGTAGGACAGGGGCGAACACCGGGGAGCTGTTTTTT.